These 10 T cell receptor beta chains were sequenced from one sample in a study of T cells in tuberculosis. The method was immunoSEQ multiplex PCR; TCRdb's version includes in-frame clones alone and lacks a portion of them. The sample lists 88,000 or so clones; approximately 91% were seen once. After thawing and overnight rest, PBMC were stained with GMM-loaded CD1B tetramer, viability dye and anti-CD3 for sorting. The CD1B tetramers carried C32 glucose monomycolate purified from Rhodococcus equi. The specimen sequenced was CD1b-GMM tetramer-negative cells sorted from PBMCs. The receptor set was obtained from an adult woman with latent tuberculosis.

The genes are TRBV9 and TRBJ1-4; the D gene is possibly TRBD1 (5 bases). The CDR3 totals 18 residues. Trimming stripped 2 bases from V and 6 bases from J, with 23 bases between. The V gene's germline CDR1 is SGDLS and CDR2 YYNGEE. DNA for the CDR3: TGTGCCAGCAGCGTCGGCCCTATCATCGACAGCCAAGATGAAAAACTGTTTTTT. Translated, it gives CASSVGPIIDSQDEKLFF.

The V and J genes are TRBV7-9 and TRBJ2-2; D unclear. The CDR3 runs 14 residues. Germline loops: CDR1 SEHNR, CDR2 FQNEAQ (reference sequence). Deletions cut 2 bases from V and 6 bases from J, with 10 bases between. CDR3 sequence reads: CASSLYSGAGELFF. The DNA for the CDR3 is TGTGCCAGCAGCTTATATTCCGGAGCCGGGGAGCTGTTTTTT.

The V call is TRBV19, the J call TRBJ1-5; 8 bases agree with TRBD1. The CDR3 sequence is 15 residues long. J gave up 7 bases and V 4 bases, and 9 bases lay outside the gene matches. CDR1 LNHDA and CDR2 SQIVND come from the germline V gene (reference sequence). The CDR3, as DNA: TGTGCCAGTAGTAGCCGACAGGGGAATACACAGCCCCAGCATTTT. This codes for CASSSRQGNTQPQHF.

CDR3 amino acids: CASSRDRDEQFF. The CDR3 coding sequence is TGTGCCAGCAGCCGCGACAGGGATGAGCAGTTCTTC. This sequence joins TRBV7-3 and TRBJ2-1; 7 positions match TRBD1. J lost 8 bases, V lost 5 bases, and 3 bases had no gene match. CDR1 and CDR2 (germline): SGHTA, FQGTGA. The CDR3 consists of 12 residues.

This chain uses TRBV29-1 with TRBJ2-3; 10 bases fit TRBD1. This CDR3 region has 15 residues. Germline assignment: CDR1 SQVTM and CDR2 ANQGSEA. The junction had 5 bases not matched to a gene; V was cut back by 3 bases and J by 2 bases. Here the CDR3 reads CSVEDRGGATDTQYF. In DNA form, the CDR3 reads TGCAGCGTTGAGGACAGGGGGGGGGCCACAGATACGCAGTATTTT.

The chain recombines TRBV4-2 with TRBJ2-2; 10 positions match TRBD2. The CDR3 sequence is 22 residues long. Germline lookup yields CDR1 LGHNA and CDR2 YNFKEQ. V was clipped by 1 base and J by 2 bases; unmatched bases: 19. CDR3 sequence: CASSQVIAGLISGGDNTGELFF. CDR3 nucleotide sequence: TGTGCCAGCAGCCAAGTAATCGCCGGGTTGATCAGCGGGGGGGATAACACCGGGGAGCTGTTTTTT.

This chain joins TRBV19 and TRBJ1-5; perhaps TRBD1 as D (6 bases). This CDR3 has 15 amino acids. Deletions cut 2 bases from V and 2 bases from J, with 10 bases between. CDR1 is LNHDA, CDR2 SQIVND, per germline (reference sequence). CDR3 sequence reads: CASSIFRGGNQPQHF. Here the CDR3 DNA reads TGTGCCAGTAGTATATTCAGGGGAGGCAATCAGCCCCAGCATTTT.

The rearrangement links TRBV5-1 to TRBJ1-5; 7 bases align to TRBD1. CDR1 SGHRS and CDR2 YFSETQ come from the germline V gene. This CDR3 region has 20 residues. V lost 4 bases, J lost 0 bases, and 19 bases stayed unmatched. This CDR3 is CASSTRRVYRGLFSNQPQHF. The CDR3 coding sequence is TGCGCCAGCAGCACCCGACGAGTGTACAGGGGTTTATTTAGCAATCAGCCCCAGCATTTT. Based on the CDR3 plus reference TRBV5-1 and TRBJ1-5, the full variable domain is KAGVTQTPRYLIKTRGQQVTLSCSPISGHRSVSWYQQTPGQGLQFLFEYFSETQRNKGNFPGRFSGRQFSNSRSEMNVSTLELGDSALYLCASSTRRVYRGLFSNQPQHFGDGTRLSIL.

The DNA of the CDR3 is TGTGCCAGCAGCGAATATAATGGCTACACCTTC. It specifies CASSEYNGYTF. The J gene is TRBJ1-2, the V gene TRBV6-1; D is uncertain. Trimming removed 6 bases at V and 6 bases at J, with 8 bases between. The CDR3 covers 11 residues. Germline V CDR1 and CDR2: MNHNS, SASEGT.

The J gene is TRBJ1-2, the V gene TRBV18, with TRBD1 matching 7 bases. Germline CDR1 reads KGHSH; CDR2 reads LQKENI. J lost 3 bases, V lost 4 bases, and 11 bases had no gene match. There are 16 residues in the CDR3. CDR3 DNA sequence: TGTGCCAGCTCACTGGTAAAGACAGGGAGGCACTATGGCTACACCTTC. Residues: CASSLVKTGRHYGYTF.